Listed below are T cell receptor beta chains from one sample, sequenced in a study of blood T cell repertoires in COVID-19. Profiling relied on immunoSEQ multiplex PCR, and the TCRdb table lists in-frame clones only, not all of them. The sample holds roughly 50,000 clones, around 90% seen once. The sample comprised peripheral blood. The receptors here all came from a man aged 80 or over with acute or convalescent COVID-19. Each CDR3 is given with its conserved first and last residue. The D gene is left open where the match is weak. The size field is filled for only some rows; it gives once, few, many or a size class.

j_call | clone_size | v_call | d_call | cdr3_nt | cdr3_aa
TRBJ1-1 | - | TRBV4-2 | - | TGTGCCAGCAGCCAAGGGAACAGGGAGAACACTGAAGCTTTCTTT | CASSQGNRENTEAFF
TRBJ1-6 | - | TRBV3-1/TRBV3-2 | - | TGTGCCAGCAGCCAAGTTAGGAGTACCAATTCACCCCTCCACTTT | CASSQVRSTNSPLHF
TRBJ2-2 | - | TRBV7-2 | - | TGTGCCAGCAGCCTTAGTCGGGGGGCTAACACCGGGGAGCTGTTTTTT | CASSLSRGANTGELFF
TRBJ2-5 | - | TRBV7-2 | - | TGTGCCAGCAGCCGGGACTCCCAAGAGACCCAGTACTTC | CASSRDSQETQYF
TRBJ1-4 | - | TRBV7-9 | TRBD1 | TGTGCCAGCAGCTTAGGACAGGGGGCTCGGGAAAAACTGTTTTTT | CASSLGQGAREKLFF
TRBJ2-3 | - | TRBV19 | - | TGTGCCAGTAAAGGACAGAGAACAGATACGCAGTATTTT | CASKGQRTDTQYF
TRBJ2-7 | - | TRBV12-3/TRBV12-4 | - | TGTGCCAGCAAAACAGGGAGCTACGAGCAGTACTTC | CASKTGSYEQYF
TRBJ2-1 | - | TRBV5-1 | TRBD1 | TGCGCCAGCACCGTTGGCACGGGGACAGGGGGCGGGAATGAGCAGTTCTTC | CASTVGTGTGGGNEQFF
TRBJ1-6 | - | TRBV30 | - | TGTGCCTGGAACCAGTTCCGGGATTCACCCCTCCACTTT | CAWNQFRDSPLHF
TRBJ1-5 | once | TRBV29-1 | - | TGCAGCGTAGGAGATAACCGGGAGCAGCCCCAGCATTTT | CSVGDNREQPQHF